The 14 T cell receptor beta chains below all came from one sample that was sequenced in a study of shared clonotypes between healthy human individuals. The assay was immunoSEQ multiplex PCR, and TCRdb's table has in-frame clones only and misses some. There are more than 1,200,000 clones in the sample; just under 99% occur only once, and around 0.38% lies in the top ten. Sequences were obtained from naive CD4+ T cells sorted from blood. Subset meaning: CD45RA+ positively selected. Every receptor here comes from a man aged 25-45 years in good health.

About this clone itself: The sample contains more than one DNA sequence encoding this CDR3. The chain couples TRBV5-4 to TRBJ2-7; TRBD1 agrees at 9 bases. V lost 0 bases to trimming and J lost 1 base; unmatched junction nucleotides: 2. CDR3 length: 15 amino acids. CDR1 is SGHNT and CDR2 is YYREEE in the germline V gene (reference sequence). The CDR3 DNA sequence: TGTGCCAGCAGCTTGGGCGGGACAGGGTCCTACGAGCAGTACTTC. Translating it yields CASSLGGTGSYEQYF.

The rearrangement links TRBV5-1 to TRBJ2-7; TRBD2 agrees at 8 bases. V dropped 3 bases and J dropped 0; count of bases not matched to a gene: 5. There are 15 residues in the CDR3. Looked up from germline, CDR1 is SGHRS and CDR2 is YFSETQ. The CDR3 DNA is TGCGCCAGCAGCTCGCTCGGGACTAGCTCCTACGAGCAGTACTTC. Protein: CASSSLGTSSYEQYF.

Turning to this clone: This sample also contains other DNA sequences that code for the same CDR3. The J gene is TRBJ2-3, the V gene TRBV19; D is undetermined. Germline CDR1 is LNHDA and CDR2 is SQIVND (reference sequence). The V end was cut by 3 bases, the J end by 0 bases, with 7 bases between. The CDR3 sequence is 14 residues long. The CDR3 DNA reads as TGTGCCAGTAGTATCTCTGGTAGCACAGATACGCAGTATTTT. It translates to CASSISGSTDTQYF.

The CDR3 loop reads CASRVRDTGITEAFF. The DNA of the CDR3 is TGTGCCAGCAGGGTTAGGGACACGGGGATCACTGAAGCTTTCTTT. The rearrangement links TRBV6-1 to TRBJ1-1, with D perhaps matching TRBD1 (6 bases). The CDR3 contains 15 residues. Germline V gene data show CDR1 as MNHNS and CDR2 as SASEGT. Trimming pared 6 bases from V and 4 bases from J, leaving 18 bases between.

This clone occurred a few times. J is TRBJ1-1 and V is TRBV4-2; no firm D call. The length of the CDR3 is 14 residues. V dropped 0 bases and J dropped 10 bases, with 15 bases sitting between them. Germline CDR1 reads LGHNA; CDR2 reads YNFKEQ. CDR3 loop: CASSQDLGSGGAFF. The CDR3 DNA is TGTGCCAGCAGCCAAGATTTGGGGTCCGGAGGAGCTTTCTTT.

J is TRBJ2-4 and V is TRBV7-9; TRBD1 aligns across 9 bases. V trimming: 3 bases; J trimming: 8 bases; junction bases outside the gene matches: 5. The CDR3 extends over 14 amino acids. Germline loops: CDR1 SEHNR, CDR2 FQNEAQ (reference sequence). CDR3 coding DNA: TGTGCCAGCAGCTTGGGACAGGGATCTGACATTCAGTACTTC. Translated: CASSLGQGSDIQYF.

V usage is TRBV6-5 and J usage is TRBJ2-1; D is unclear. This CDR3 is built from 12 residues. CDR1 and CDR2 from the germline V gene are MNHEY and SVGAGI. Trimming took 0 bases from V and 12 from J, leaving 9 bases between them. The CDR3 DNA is TGTGCCAGCAGTTACTCGGGGTCACGGCAGTTCTTC. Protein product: CASSYSGSRQFF.

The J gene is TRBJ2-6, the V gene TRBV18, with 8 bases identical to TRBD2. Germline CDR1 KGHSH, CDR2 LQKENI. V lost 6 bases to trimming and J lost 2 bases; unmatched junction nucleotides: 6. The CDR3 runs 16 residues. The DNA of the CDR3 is TGTGCCAGCTCCCGGCGGGGGGAAACTGGGGCCAACGTCCTGACTTTC. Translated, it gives CASSRRGETGANVLTF.

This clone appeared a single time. DNA for the CDR3: TGCGCCAGCAGCTTGGTGACTAGCGGGAGGGCCTACGAGCAGTACTTC. Its protein product is CASSLVTSGRAYEQYF. The chain employs TRBV5-1 and TRBJ2-7, with 14 bases matching TRBD2. The CDR3 sequence is 16 residues long. V shed 0 bases, J shed 2 bases, and the junction held 1 base outside the gene matches. Germline V gene sequence: CDR1 SGHRS, CDR2 YFSETQ.

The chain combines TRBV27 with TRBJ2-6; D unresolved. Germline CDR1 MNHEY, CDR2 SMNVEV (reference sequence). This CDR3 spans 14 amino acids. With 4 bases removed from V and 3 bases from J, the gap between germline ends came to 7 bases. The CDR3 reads CASSYLFGANVLTF. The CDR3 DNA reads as TGTGCCAGCAGTTACCTTTTTGGGGCCAACGTCCTGACTTTC.

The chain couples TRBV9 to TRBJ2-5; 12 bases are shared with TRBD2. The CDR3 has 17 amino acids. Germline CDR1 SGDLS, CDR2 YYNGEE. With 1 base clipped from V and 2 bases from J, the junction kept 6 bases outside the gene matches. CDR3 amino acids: CASSVTLAGGRQETQYF. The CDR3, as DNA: TGTGCCAGCAGCGTAACGCTAGCGGGAGGGCGGCAAGAGACCCAGTACTTC.

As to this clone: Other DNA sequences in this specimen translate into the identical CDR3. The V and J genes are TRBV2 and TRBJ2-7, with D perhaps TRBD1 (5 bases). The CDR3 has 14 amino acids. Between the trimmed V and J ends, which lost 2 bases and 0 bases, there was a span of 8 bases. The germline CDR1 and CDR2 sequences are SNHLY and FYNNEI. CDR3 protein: CASSEQGSSYEQYF. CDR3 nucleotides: TGTGCCAGCAGTGAACAGGGTAGCTCCTACGAGCAGTACTTC.

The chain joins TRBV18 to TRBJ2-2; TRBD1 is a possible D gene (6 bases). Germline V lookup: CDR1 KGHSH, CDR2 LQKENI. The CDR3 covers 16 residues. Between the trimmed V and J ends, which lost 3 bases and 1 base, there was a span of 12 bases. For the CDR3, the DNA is TGTGCCAGCTCACCTACAGGGTTGGGGAACACCGGGGAGCTGTTTTTT. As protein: CASSPTGLGNTGELFF. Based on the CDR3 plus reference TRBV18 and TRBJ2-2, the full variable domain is NAGVMQNPRHLVRRRGQEARLRCSPMKGHSHVYWYRQLPEEGLKFMVYLQKENIIDESGMPKERFSAEFPKEGPSILRIQQVVRGDSAAYFCASSPTGLGNTGELFFGEGSRLTVL.

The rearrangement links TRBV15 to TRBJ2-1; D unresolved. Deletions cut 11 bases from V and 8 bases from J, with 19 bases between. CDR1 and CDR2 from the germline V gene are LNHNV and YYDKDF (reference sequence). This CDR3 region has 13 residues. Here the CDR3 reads CASGTRLIHEQFF. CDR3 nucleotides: TGTGCCTCCGGTACCCGCTTGATCCATGAGCAGTTCTTC.